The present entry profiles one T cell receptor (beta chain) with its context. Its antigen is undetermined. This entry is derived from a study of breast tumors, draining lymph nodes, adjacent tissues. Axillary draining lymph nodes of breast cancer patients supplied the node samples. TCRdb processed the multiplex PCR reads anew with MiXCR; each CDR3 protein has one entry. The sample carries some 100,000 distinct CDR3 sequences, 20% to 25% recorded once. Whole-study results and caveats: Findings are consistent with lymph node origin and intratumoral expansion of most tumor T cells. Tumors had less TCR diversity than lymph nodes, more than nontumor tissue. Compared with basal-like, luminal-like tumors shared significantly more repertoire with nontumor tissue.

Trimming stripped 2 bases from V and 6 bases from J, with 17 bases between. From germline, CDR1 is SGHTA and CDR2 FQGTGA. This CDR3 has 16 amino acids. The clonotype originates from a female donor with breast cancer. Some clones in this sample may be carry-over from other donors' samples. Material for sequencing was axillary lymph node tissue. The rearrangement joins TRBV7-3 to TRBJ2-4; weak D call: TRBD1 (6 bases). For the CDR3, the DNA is TGTGCCAGCAGCTTAGGGGTAACAAAGACAGGAAACATTCAGTACTTC. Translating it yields CASSLGVTKTGNIQYF.